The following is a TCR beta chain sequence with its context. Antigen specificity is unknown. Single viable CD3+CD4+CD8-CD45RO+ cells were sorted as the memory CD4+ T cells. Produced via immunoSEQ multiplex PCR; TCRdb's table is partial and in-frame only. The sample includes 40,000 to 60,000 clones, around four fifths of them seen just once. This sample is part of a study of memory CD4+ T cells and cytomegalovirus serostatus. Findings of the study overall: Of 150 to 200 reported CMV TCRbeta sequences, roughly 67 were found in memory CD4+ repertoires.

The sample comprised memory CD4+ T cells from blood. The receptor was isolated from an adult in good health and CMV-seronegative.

The CDR3 here is CASRPGTINQPQHF. Written as DNA, the CDR3 is TGTGCCAGCAGACCCGGGACAATCAATCAGCCCCAGCATTTT. J is TRBJ1-5 and V is TRBV27; weak D call: TRBD1 (6 bases). Germline V gene lookup returns CDR1 MNHEY and CDR2 SMNVEV (reference sequence). The CDR3 is 14 residues long. V was pared by 6 bases and J by 3 bases, with 12 bases between.